This is a list of T cell receptor beta chains from one sample in a study of T cells in Graves' hyperthyroidism and ophthalmopathy. TCRdb reprocessed the multiplex PCR reads via MiXCR and lists one record per CDR3 protein. Seen here are approximately 640,000 distinct CDR3 sequences, roughly 45% observed once, and the top ten hold about 7%. The sample was peripheral blood or thyroid tissue (not recorded which). All receptors come from an adult man with Graves' disease, either hyperthyroidism or ophthalmopathy (not recorded which). CDR3s include the opening cysteine and the closing phenylalanine or tryptophan. A D gene is named only where the DNA matches it firmly. Clone sizes are given selectively: once, few, many, or a class where the clone is expanded.

V	J	D	size	CDR3	DNA
TRBV6-5	TRBJ1-5	NA	many	CASSAYKDGQPQHF	TGTGCCAGCAGTGCCTACAAGGATGGTCAGCCCCAGCATTTT
TRBV2	TRBJ1-5	NA	many	CASSGAGSNQPQHF	TGTGCCAGCTCCGGGGCCGGAAGCAATCAGCCCCAGCATTTT
TRBV30	TRBJ2-5	TRBD2	NA	CASSMGWGGSVTQYF	TGTGCCAGTAGTATGGGGTGGGGGGGTTCCGTGACCCAGTACTTC
TRBV6-6	TRBJ1-2	NA	many	CASSEGQGTGYTF	TGTGCCAGCAGTGAAGGCCAGGGGACGGGCTACACCTTC
TRBV7-9	TRBJ1-1	NA	many	CASSLHRPDDGAFF	TGTGCCAGCAGCTTACACCGACCGGACGATGGGGCTTTCTTT
TRBV11-2	TRBJ1-1	NA	NA	CASSQVIGNTEAFF	TGTGCCAGCAGCCAAGTAATAGGGAACACTGAAGCTTTCTTT
TRBV12-3/TRBV12-4	TRBJ1-6	NA	many	CASSLGPQGSPLHF	TGTGCCAGCAGCCTCGGACCCCAGGGTTCACCCCTCCACTTT
TRBV9	TRBJ1-2	NA	few	CASSSWNGYTF	TGTGCCAGCAGCTCATGGAATGGCTACACCTTC
TRBV10-3	TRBJ2-3	TRBD2	NA	CAISESQREGLSDTQYF	TGTGCCATCAGTGAGTCCCAGCGGGAGGGCCTGTCAGATACGCAGTATTTT
TRBV7-2	TRBJ2-7	NA	NA	CASSLAGRCSYEQYF	TGTGCCAGCAGCTTAGCGGGGAGATGCTCCTACGAGCAGTACTTC
TRBV10-3	TRBJ2-2	TRBD2	NA	CAIKGGGRPNTGELFF	TGTGCCATCAAGGGCGGGGGGCGCCCGAACACCGGGGAGCTGTTTTTT
TRBV7-9	TRBJ1-1	TRBD1	few	CASSLGTGDNTEAFF	TGTGCCAGCAGCTTAGGGACAGGGGATAACACTGAAGCTTTCTTT
TRBV7-6	TRBJ2-7	TRBD2	NA	CASSLQRDYERYF	TGTGCCAGCAGCCTACAGCGGGACTACGAGCGGTACTTC
TRBV12-3/TRBV12-4	TRBJ1-1	NA	NA	CASNLDRDQLNTEAFF	TGTGCCAGCAATCTGGACCGGGACCAACTGAACACTGAAGCTTTCTTT
TRBV10-3	TRBJ1-1	TRBD1	few	CAIRDDRGDTEAFF	TGTGCCATCAGGGATGACAGGGGCGACACTGAAGCTTTCTTT
TRBV29-1	TRBJ2-2	NA	NA	CSVEDVGGSGELFF	TGCAGCGTCGAAGACGTTGGGGGTAGCGGGGAGCTGTTTTTT
TRBV20-1	TRBJ1-1	NA	few	CSASGARSTYEAFF	TGCAGTGCTAGCGGTGCTAGGAGCACCTATGAAGCTTTCTTT
TRBV24-1	TRBJ1-4	NA	many	CATSVGRTATNEKLFF	TGTGCCACCAGTGTGGGAAGGACTGCAACTAATGAAAAACTGTTTTTT
TRBV7-9	TRBJ2-7	TRBD1	many	CASSSLDREYEQYF	TGTGCCAGCAGCTCCCTCGACAGGGAGTACGAGCAGTACTTC
TRBV25-1	TRBJ1-4	NA	many	CASSTHGKLFF	TGTGCCAGCAGTACCCATGGGAAACTGTTTTTT
TRBV7-9	TRBJ2-5	NA	NA	CASSQDLVGETQYF	TGTGCCAGCAGCCAAGATCTTGTAGGCGAGACCCAGTACTTC
TRBV12-3/TRBV12-4	TRBJ2-7	NA	few	CASSLAFGHEQYF	TGTGCCAGCAGTCTAGCGTTTGGCCACGAGCAGTACTTC
TRBV28	TRBJ1-5	NA	few	CASSLSPARNQPQHF	TGTGCCAGCAGTTTGTCACCCGCACGCAATCAGCCCCAGCATTTT
TRBV5-1	TRBJ2-7	TRBD2	many	CASSTLADAYEQYF	TGCGCCAGCAGTACCCTAGCGGACGCCTACGAGCAGTACTTC
TRBV20-1	TRBJ1-1	NA	many	CSLMQGLSTEAFF	TGCAGTCTAATGCAGGGTCTGAGCACTGAAGCTTTCTTT
TRBV7-9	TRBJ1-6	TRBD1	NA	CASTQNTGAYNSPLHF	TGTGCCAGCACCCAGAACACAGGGGCCTATAATTCACCCCTCCACTTT
TRBV7-9	TRBJ1-2	TRBD1	NA	CASSSTGLRTF	TGCGCCAGCAGCTCGACAGGGCTTAGGACCTTC
TRBV15	TRBJ1-5	NA	many	CATSRDWAIGNQPQHF	TGTGCCACCAGCAGAGATTGGGCCATTGGCAATCAGCCCCAGCATTTT
TRBV2	TRBJ1-2	NA	few	CASSEALQGRDGYTF	TGTGCCAGCAGTGAAGCGCTTCAGGGCAGGGATGGCTACACCTTC
TRBV7-9	TRBJ1-1	NA	many	CASSREETVTEAFF	TGTGCCAGCAGCCGCGAAGAGACAGTCACTGAAGCTTTCTTT
TRBV6-4	TRBJ1-1	TRBD1	NA	CASSDPRQGTNTEAFF	TGTGCCAGCAGTGACCCTCGACAGGGGACGAACACTGAAGCCTTCTTT
TRBV2	TRBJ1-1	TRBD1	many	CASRERQGLGTEAFF	TGTGCCAGCAGGGAACGACAGGGTCTCGGCACTGAAGCTTTCTTT
TRBV20-1	TRBJ2-5	TRBD2	few	CSARDSREGGETQYF	TGCAGTGCTAGAGATTCGCGGGAGGGAGGAGAGACCCAGTACTTC
TRBV9	TRBJ2-2	NA	few	CASTLGPRGGLNTGELFF	TGTGCCAGCACCCTAGGACCTAGGGGGGGACTGAACACCGGGGAGCTGTTTTTT